Following are 8 T cell receptor beta chains from one sample sequenced in a study of shared clonotypes between healthy human individuals (dated by TCRdb to 2020 to 2021). Receptor libraries were prepared by the immunoSEQ multiplex PCR assay. TCRdb took this table from immuneACCESS and kept in-frame rearrangements with V and J called. Such tables lack part of the clones; where checked against another copy, unresolved V genes explain under half of the gap, and the rest is unexplained. The sample includes 2 million to 2.5 million clones, with approximately 93% observed a single time. The ten top clones hold roughly 0.36% of the sample. Input material: naive CD4+ T cells from PBMCs. Reading the label with the study, this specimen's cell subset or site is: CD45RA+ positively selected. These TCRs come from a man between 18 and 29 years old in good health. Some clones in this sample may be carry-over from other donors' samples.

This chain connects TRBV7-9 to TRBJ2-5; TRBD1 matches at 8 bases. This CDR3 has 14 residues. With 6 bases clipped from V and 2 bases from J, the junction kept 5 bases outside the gene matches. Germline values: CDR1 SEHNR, CDR2 FQNEAQ (reference sequence). CDR3 bases: TGTGCCAGCAGGTCTACAGGGGGACAAGAGACCCAGTACTTC. Its translation is CASRSTGGQETQYF.

The rearrangement joins TRBV2 to TRBJ2-5; the D gene is possibly TRBD1 (5 bases). The germline V and J ends were trimmed by 4 bases and 4 bases, with 13 bases remaining between them. Germline CDR1 reads SNHLY; CDR2 reads FYNNEI. The CDR3 is 14 residues long. DNA for the CDR3: TGTGCCAGCAGTGTTCAGGGTAGTCTAGAGACCCAGTACTTC. The encoded protein is CASSVQGSLETQYF.

The V call is TRBV27, the J call TRBJ2-7; 11 nucleotides line up with TRBD1. The CDR3 has 14 amino acids. The V and J ends lost 6 bases and 2 bases, in that order; junction bases with no gene match: 3. The germline gives CDR1 MNHEY, CDR2 SMNVEV (reference sequence). The CDR3 DNA reads as TGTGCCAGCAGGAGGACAGGGGGCACCTACGAGCAGTACTTC. Residues: CASRRTGGTYEQYF.

The chain links TRBV29-1 to TRBJ1-2, with a weak D call TRBD1 (5 bases). This CDR3 is built from 12 residues. Per germline, CDR1 SQVTM and CDR2 ANQGSEA. Trimming cost V 3 bases and J 7 bases, with 12 bases left between them. CDR3 region: CSVDRGEFGYTF. The CDR3, as DNA: TGCAGCGTTGATCGAGGGGAGTTTGGCTACACCTTC.

V usage is TRBV6-4 and J usage is TRBJ1-5, with 7 bases lining up with TRBD1. J gave up 2 bases and V 4 bases, and 17 bases lay outside the gene matches. This CDR3 is built from 19 residues. Germline loops: CDR1 MRHNA, CDR2 SNTAGT. For the CDR3, the DNA is TGTGCCAGCAGTGCGGGACAGACCTTAGTGGGGGTAGGCAATCAGCCCCAGCATTTT. Translated, it gives CASSAGQTLVGVGNQPQHF.

The chain recombines TRBV11-2 with TRBJ2-1; unclear D gene. Germline V CDR1 and CDR2: SGHAT, FQNNGV. Trimming left V 1 base short and J 5 bases short, with 6 bases between. This CDR3 has 13 amino acids. The CDR3: CASSLGTDNEQFF. CDR3 coding DNA: TGTGCCAGCAGCTTAGGGACCGACAATGAGCAGTTCTTC. The full variable domain, completed using reference TRBV11-2 and TRBJ2-1, is EAGVAQSPRYKIIEKRQSVAFWCNPISGHATLYWYQQILGQGPKLLIQFQNNGVVDDSQLPKDRFSAERLKGVDSTLKIQPAKLEDSAVYLCASSLGTDNEQFFGPGTRLTVL.

The genes are TRBV21-1 and TRBJ2-3; no check of the table's D call, TRBD2, against the DNA was made. TRBV21-1 is a pseudogene locus. The CDR3 sequence is 21 residues long. The CDR3 DNA follows: TGTGCCAGCAGCCCCGGGGGGGGGCGCTCGGGGGGTGCATCTAGCACAGATACGCAGTATTTT. It codes for CASSPGGGRSGGASSTDTQYF.

This chain connects TRBV6-1 to TRBJ2-1, with TRBD1 matching 10 bases. The CDR3 covers 17 residues. Germline trimming cut 4 bases from V and 4 bases from J; bases unmatched to any gene: 10. The germline gives CDR1 MNHNS, CDR2 SASEGT. CDR3 in DNA: TGTGCCAGCAGTGCATCCGGACGGGACAGGGGATACAATGAGCAGTTCTTC. Amino acid sequence: CASSASGRDRGYNEQFF.